The rows below give T cell receptor beta chains drawn from one sample of a study of cytomegalovirus exposure and HLA in healthy donors. TCRdb's table, derived via immunoSEQ multiplex PCR, lists solely in-frame clones and lacks some. The table records more than 120,000 clones, approximately 78% of them present only once. The sequencing sample was made of PBMCs. The origin of the receptors is a woman between 40 and 50 years old in good health and CMV-seropositive. CDR3s include the opening cysteine and the closing phenylalanine or tryptophan. The D gene is left open where the match is weak. The listing skips clone size in some rows; elsewhere it reads once, few, many or a size class.

J gene | CDR3 length | V gene | D gene | clone size | CDR3 DNA | CDR3 protein
TRBJ1-2 | 15 | TRBV7-8 | TRBD1 | . | TGTGCCAGCAGCGGCCCCAGGGGGCCCGGCTATGGCTACACCTTC | CASSGPRGPGYGYTF
TRBJ2-3 | 17 | TRBV5-5 | . | . | TGTGCCAGCAAATACATAAGACAGGCGACTCTCACAGATACGCAGTATTTT | CASKYIRQATLTDTQYF
TRBJ2-1 | 14 | TRBV18 | . | . | TGTGCCAGCTCACTACGAATAGCGACATATGAGCAGTTCTTC | CASSLRIATYEQFF
TRBJ2-5 | 15 | TRBV7-6 | . | . | TGTGCCAGCAGCTTACAGGTGGCTCTGAGAGAGACCCAGTACTTC | CASSLQVALRETQYF
TRBJ2-5 | 14 | TRBV7-9 | TRBD1 | . | TGTTCCAGCAGCCAACAGGGGTGGGGAGAGACCCAGTACTTC | CSSSQQGWGETQYF
TRBJ2-4 | 16 | TRBV6-5 | TRBD1 | . | TGTGCCAGCAGTTACAACGGACAGGGGGATAAAAACATTCAGTACTTC | CASSYNGQGDKNIQYF
TRBJ2-5 | 15 | TRBV7-6 | TRBD1 | . | TGTGCCAGCAGCGAATCGACAGGGGACGGGAAGACCCAGTACTTC | CASSESTGDGKTQYF
TRBJ1-2 | 16 | TRBV4-1 | . | . | TGCGCCAGCAGCCAAGACGCCCAGCTCGGGGGCTATGGCTACACCTTC | CASSQDAQLGGYGYTF
TRBJ2-5 | 13 | TRBV25-1 | TRBD2 | . | TGTGCCAGCCGCGGGGGGTCAGTAGAGACCCAGTACTTC | CASRGGSVETQYF
TRBJ2-3 | 15 | TRBV28 | TRBD2 | once | TGTGCCAGCAGACTAGCGGGAGTGGGCACAGATACGCAGTATTTT | CASRLAGVGTDTQYF
TRBJ1-2 | 15 | TRBV27 | . | few | TGTGCCAGCAGTTTATCCAACACTGGGCAATATGGCTACACCTTC | CASSLSNTGQYGYTF
TRBJ2-1 | 14 | TRBV7-9 | TRBD2 | . | TGTGCCAGCAGCTGGGGCGGGAGAAGCAATGAGCAGTTCTTC | CASSWGGRSNEQFF
TRBJ1-2 | 13 | TRBV2 | . | few | TGTGCCAGCAAAGTGGACATTAACTATGGCTACACCTTC | CASKVDINYGYTF
TRBJ2-1 | 15 | TRBV7-2 | TRBD2 | . | TGTGCCAGCAGCTTAGGTGGGCGGGAGGGGGTTGAGCAGTTCTTC | CASSLGGREGVEQFF
TRBJ1-5 | 15 | TRBV9 | TRBD1 | . | TGTGCCAGCAGCGGAGGGACAGGGGGCGTGGAGCCCCAGCATTTT | CASSGGTGGVEPQHF
TRBJ1-2 | 12 | TRBV11-2 | TRBD1 | once | TGTGCCAGTAGCTCAGGGGGCTATGGCTACACCTTC | CASSSGGYGYTF
TRBJ1-2 | 11 | TRBV20-1 | . | few | TGCAGTGCTCCACAGGGATATGGCTACACCTTC | CSAPQGYGYTF
TRBJ1-2 | 14 | TRBV6-5 | TRBD1 | . | TGTGCCAGCAGCCTGGACAGGGGATTGTATGGCTACACCTTC | CASSLDRGLYGYTF
TRBJ1-3 | 15 | TRBV6-1 | TRBD1 | . | TGTGCCAGCAGCGCAGGACAGGGCTCTGGAAACACCATATATTTT | CASSAGQGSGNTIYF
TRBJ1-1 | 14 | TRBV29-1 | . | . | TGCAGCGTTGTGGCGGAGCACATGAACACTGAAGCTTTCTTT | CSVVAEHMNTEAFF
TRBJ2-7 | 14 | TRBV29-1 | TRBD2 | . | TGCAGCGTCCCCCCGGGACTAGCCGGCTACGAGCAGTACTTC | CSVPPGLAGYEQYF
TRBJ2-1 | 16 | TRBV4-1 | TRBD2 | . | TGCGCCAGCAGCCTAACTAGCGGGTCCTCCTACAATGAGCAGTTCTTC | CASSLTSGSSYNEQFF
TRBJ2-3 | 18 | TRBV7-9 | TRBD2 | . | TGTGCCAGCAGCGGACTCGGGACTAGCGGATTCAGCACAGATACGCAGTATTTT | CASSGLGTSGFSTDTQYF